The TCR beta chain described here comes from a study of post-analysis software for immune sequencing data. Study-wide background: Included among the disease courses, which were recorded for the cohort, were relapsing-remitting, secondary progressive and progressive-relapsing multiple sclerosis. Whole-study findings and limits: Multiple sclerosis patients showed significantly lower normalized Chao1 diversity than controls did. Higher frequency in patients than in controls was seen for several TRBV segments, with TRBV5-6, TRBV5-1 and TRBV20-1 among them.

V dropped 0 bases and J dropped 3 bases, with 8 bases sitting between them. Germline assignment: CDR1 MNHEY and CDR2 SVGAGI. This CDR3 comprises 15 residues. The TCR beta cDNA libraries carried unique molecular identifiers. cDNA molecules numbering around 450,000 came from roughly 0.93 to 9.6 million T cells. TCRdb passed the PCR reads through MiXCR, listing each CDR3 protein once. The data show about 200,000 distinct CDR3 sequences, 29% seen once. This clonotype appeared many times. Its specificity is unknown. This clonotype originated in a girl aged 2-17 years with multiple sclerosis. This rearrangement joins TRBV6-5 to TRBJ1-4; D ambiguous. Sequencing was carried out using blood. CDR3 residues: CASSYSTASNEKLFF. The CDR3 DNA reads TGTGCCAGCAGTTACTCCACAGCGTCTAATGAAAAACTGTTTTTT.